This T cell receptor (beta chain) was documented in a study of blood T cell repertoires in COVID-19. Study-level information: COVID-19 samples collected from the United States, Italy and Spain covered acute and convalescent phases.

The germline CDR1 and CDR2 sequences are MDHEN and SYDVKM. The length of the CDR3 is 16 residues. As to this clone: A read error may account for a junction end that differs from germline.

The table came from immunoSEQ multiplex PCR; TCRdb's copy has only in-frame clones and leaves some out. The repertoire holds more than 120,000 clones, with about 80% as singletons. The clonotype comes from a man aged 45-60 years in a cohort exposed to, infected with or recovered from COVID-19 (not recorded which). The chain joins TRBV28 to TRBJ1-2; no definite D call. The sequenced material came from PBMCs or T cells enriched from blood (not recorded which). The CDR3: CASTQNALLTNYGYIF. The CDR3 DNA sequence: TGTGCCAGCACCCAAAACGCGCTCTTAACTAACTATGGCTACATCTTC.